This T cell receptor beta chain was profiled in a study of cytomegalovirus exposure and HLA in healthy donors. Trimming took off 2 bases at V and 1 base at J, with 6 bases between the two ends. There are 13 residues in the CDR3. Germline assignment: CDR1 SGHAT and CDR2 FQNNGV. This PCR relied on a set of 60 Vbeta primers and 13 Jbeta primers. The assay was immunoSEQ multiplex PCR, and TCRdb's table has in-frame clones only and misses some. The sample lists 150,000 or so clones, less than 90% occurring once. The chain recombines TRBV11-2 with TRBJ2-7; D is uncertain. The TCR was taken from a woman under 30 in good health and CMV-seronegative. Sample: PBMCs. The CDR3 nucleotides are TGTGCCAGCAGCTTAACAGATTCCTACGAGCAGTACTTC. It encodes CASSLTDSYEQYF.